The sequence of this T cell receptor beta chain was determined in a study of T-cell memory formation after mild COVID-19. This clonotype was detected a few times. With V trimmed by 3 bases and J by 4 bases, 8 bases remained unmatched. Germline CDR1 is SGHVS and CDR2 is FNYEAQ. CDR3 length: 15 amino acids. A single record per CDR3 protein comes from TCRdb applying MiXCR to the 5' RACE reads. The table has 450,000 or so distinct CDR3 sequences, 20% to 30% seen once. The chain joins TRBV7-6 to TRBJ2-7; 8 bases fit TRBD1. The receptor comes from an adult woman who had mild COVID-19 (a few samples of this study predate the infection). Cell type and time point are not known. Sequences were obtained from PBMCs or a T cell subset sorted from them (not recorded which). DNA of the CDR3: TGTGCCAGCAGCTTTGGCAGGGGGCTTACTTACGAGCAGTACTTC. As protein: CASSFGRGLTYEQYF.